Following are 8 T cell receptor beta chains from one sample sequenced in a study of CD8 T cells in ankylosing spondylitis. TCRdb re-called the 5' RACE reads with MiXCR, one entry per CDR3 protein. The table shows about 160,000 distinct CDR3 sequences, with approximately 10% occurring only once. What was sequenced was blood, either unsorted or a sorted T cell fraction (not recorded which). These receptors all come from a female donor with ankylosing spondylitis or in good health (not recorded which).

This clonotype was picked up many times. V gene TRBV7-3 combines with J gene TRBJ2-1; D is perhaps TRBD1 (5 bases). CDR3 size: 14 residues. The germline V and J ends were trimmed by 5 bases and 5 bases, with 13 bases remaining between them. CDR1 is SGHTA, CDR2 FQGTGA, per germline. The CDR3 nucleotides are TGTGCCAGCAGCCCGATAGGGGCAGACAATGAGCAGTTCTTC. This gives the protein CASSPIGADNEQFF. The variable domain in full, completed from reference TRBV7-3 and TRBJ2-1, reads GAGVSQTPSNKVTEKGKYVELRCDPISGHTALYWYRQSLGQGPEFLIYFQGTGAADDSGLPNDRFFAVRPEGSVSTLKIQRTERGDSAVYLCASSPIGADNEQFFGPGTRLTVL.

This clonotype was seen repeatedly, ten times or more. This chain uses TRBV7-9 with TRBJ2-1; D remains unclear. Trimming removed 3 bases from V and 0 bases from J, with 9 bases in between. Germline V gene sequence: CDR1 SEHNR, CDR2 FQNEAQ (reference sequence). This CDR3 is built from 15 residues. DNA of the CDR3: TGTGCCAGCAGCTTGGCCCCGAGCTCCTACAATGAGCAGTTCTTC. This sequence encodes CASSLAPSSYNEQFF.

This clonotype was counted a single time. V and J are TRBV7-9 and TRBJ2-7; D is perhaps TRBD2 (6 bases). Germline V gene sequence: CDR1 SEHNR, CDR2 FQNEAQ (reference sequence). This CDR3 is built from 15 residues. Trimming took 4 bases from V and 2 from J, leaving 15 bases between them. The CDR3: CASSWGGGATYEQYF. Written as DNA, the CDR3 is TGTGCCAGCAGCTGGGGAGGAGGCGCAACCTACGAGCAGTACTTC.

The chain is built from TRBV6-5 and TRBJ2-7, with TRBD1 identical over 8 bases. The CDR3 is 16 amino acids. Germline CDR1 reads MNHEY; CDR2 reads SVGAGI. The J segment lost 4 bases and the V segment lost 0 bases, leaving 8 bases of the junction unmatched. CDR3 loop: CASSYSKPGDRYEQYF. The CDR3 DNA sequence: TGTGCCAGCAGTTACTCTAAACCAGGGGACAGGTACGAGCAGTACTTC.

This clonotype was seen at least ten times. The chain carries TRBV4-3 and TRBJ2-7, with a weak D call TRBD1 (6 bases). This CDR3 has 16 residues. The V end was cut by 3 bases, the J end by 3 bases, with 18 bases between. The germline V gene encodes CDR1 LGHNA and CDR2 YSLEER. This CDR3 is CASSQRYTGPSYEQYF. The CDR3 bases are TGCGCCAGCAGCCAGCGGTATACAGGGCCCAGCTACGAGCAGTACTTC.

This sequence joins TRBV12-3 or TRBV12-4 and TRBJ2-1; TRBD2 agrees at 9 bases. The CDR3 loop spans 14 amino acids. V shed 6 bases and J 5 bases; nucleotides not matched to a gene: 5. For the CDR3, the DNA is TGTGCCAGCAGGGGGACTAGCTGGGACAATGAGCAGTTCTTC. It is translated as CASRGTSWDNEQFF.

The chain has TRBV11-2 and TRBJ2-7; the match to TRBD2 covers 11 bases. The ends lost 4 bases at V and 2 bases at J; junction bases unmatched: 10. This CDR3 is 17 amino acids long. CDR1 and CDR2 (germline): SGHAT, FQNNGV. CDR3 protein: CASSSRLAGNHPYEQYF. The DNA of the CDR3 is TGTGCCAGCAGCTCGCGACTAGCGGGAAACCATCCCTACGAGCAGTACTTC.

V and J are TRBV19 and TRBJ2-1, with D possibly TRBD2 on 6 matching bases. CDR1 is LNHDA and CDR2 is SQIVND in the germline V gene (reference sequence). The CDR3 is 13 residues long. With 0 bases removed from V and 7 bases from J, the gap between germline ends came to 7 bases. This CDR3 reads CASSIDAGNEQFF. CDR3 in DNA: TGTGCCAGTAGTATAGATGCGGGGAATGAGCAGTTCTTC.